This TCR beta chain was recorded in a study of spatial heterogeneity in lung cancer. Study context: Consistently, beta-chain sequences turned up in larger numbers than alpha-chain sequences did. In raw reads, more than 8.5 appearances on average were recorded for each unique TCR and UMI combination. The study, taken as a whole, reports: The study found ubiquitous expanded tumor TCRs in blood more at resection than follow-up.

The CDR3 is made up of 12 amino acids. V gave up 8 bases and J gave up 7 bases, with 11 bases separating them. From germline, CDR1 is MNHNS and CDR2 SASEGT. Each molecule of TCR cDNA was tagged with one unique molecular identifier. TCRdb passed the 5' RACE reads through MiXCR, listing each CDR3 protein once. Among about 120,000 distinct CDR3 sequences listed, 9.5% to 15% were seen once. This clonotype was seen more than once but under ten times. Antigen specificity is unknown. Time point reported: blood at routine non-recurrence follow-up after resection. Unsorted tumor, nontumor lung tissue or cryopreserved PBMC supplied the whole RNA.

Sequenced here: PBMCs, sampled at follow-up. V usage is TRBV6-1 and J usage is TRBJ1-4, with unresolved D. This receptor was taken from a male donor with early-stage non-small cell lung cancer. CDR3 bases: TGTGCCAGCTCCTTATGGGGTGAAAAACTGTTTTTT. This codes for CASSLWGEKLFF.